This record covers a single TCR beta chain. The CDR3 contains 15 residues. V lost 2 bases and J 6 bases, leaving 17 bases between the germline ends. Germline V gene sequence: CDR1 SEHNR, CDR2 FQNEAQ (reference sequence). The study assigned cohorts using participant-reported clinical history. Before being deemed recovered, Cohort 3 donors had two negative PCRs, clearance, or symptom resolution. How the authors handled the data: Amplified reference gene primers provided the basis for estimating nucleated cell counts. The repertoire was sequenced with immunoSEQ multiplex PCR; TCRdb's copy has only in-frame clones and lacks some. The DNA was the basis for D and trimming; V, J and clone size are from that table. The profile shows hundreds of thousands of clones, around 86% of them singletons. The sample originates from a study of blood T cell repertoires in COVID-19.

The TCR originated in a man aged 55 to 70 who had recovered from COVID-19. The chain employs TRBV7-9 and TRBJ2-7, with TRBD2 as a possible D gene (5 bases). The sequencing sample was made of PBMCs or T cells enriched from blood (not recorded which). The CDR3 region has the DNA TGTGCCAGCAGCTTAATAATAGTACGGGGTGGCGAGCAGTACTTC. Translating gives CASSLIIVRGGEQYF.